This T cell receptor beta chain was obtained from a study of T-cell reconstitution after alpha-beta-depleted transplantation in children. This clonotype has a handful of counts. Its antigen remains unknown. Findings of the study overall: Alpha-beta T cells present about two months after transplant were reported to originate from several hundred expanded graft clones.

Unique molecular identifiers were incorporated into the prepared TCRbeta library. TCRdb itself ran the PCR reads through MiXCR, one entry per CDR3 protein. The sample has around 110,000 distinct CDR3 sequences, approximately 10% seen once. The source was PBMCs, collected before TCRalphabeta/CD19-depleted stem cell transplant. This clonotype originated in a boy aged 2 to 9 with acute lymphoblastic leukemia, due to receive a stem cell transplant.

The CDR3 here is CASSLAGPGTEAFF. DNA of the CDR3: TGTGCCAGCAGCTTGGCGGGGCCGGGGACTGAAGCTTTCTTT. The J gene is TRBJ1-1, the V gene TRBV7-9, with D perhaps TRBD1 (5 bases). The CDR3 is 14 residues long. Trimming cost V 3 bases and J 5 bases, with 13 bases left between them. Germline V gene data show CDR1 as SEHNR and CDR2 as FQNEAQ (reference sequence).